This entry describes one TCR beta chain. The antigen is not known. This entry is derived from a study of cytomegalovirus exposure and HLA in healthy donors. In the study overall: The study placed 70% to 85% of its 398 genotyped donors in the Caucasian-associated ancestry cluster.

Overall study results and limits: Differences between HLA loci emerged in a later analysis of TCR association rates, with DRB1 most and HLA-C fewest. A previous analysis found most TCR beta V segments productive roughly 87% or roughly 30% of the time.

CDR1 is MNHNY and CDR2 is SVGAGI in the germline V gene (reference sequence). V was clipped by 5 bases and J by 1 base, with 5 bases between them. This CDR3 has 12 amino acids. The PCR employed 60 Vbeta primers together with 13 Jbeta primers. Data came from immunoSEQ multiplex PCR; TCRdb stores just in-frame clones and leaves some out. Here the sample table reports about 130,000 clones. The sample consisted of PBMCs. This rearrangement joins TRBV6-6 to TRBJ2-5; a weak D match, TRBD2 (5 bases). The TCR was taken from a woman in her forties in good health and CMV-seronegative. The CDR3 spells CASSRGQETQYF. Written as DNA, the CDR3 is TGTGCCAGCAGTCGGGGCCAAGAGACCCAGTACTTC.